These 22 T cell receptor beta chains were all obtained from the same sample, sequenced in a study of blood T cell repertoires in COVID-19. TCRdb keeps only in-frame clones here, not all; method: immunoSEQ multiplex PCR. The sample shows 270,000 or so clones, 85% to 90% of them seen only once. The sample consisted of peripheral blood. All receptors derive from a woman aged 25 to 39 with COVID-19, enrolled during active disease.

This clone was recorded only once. The CDR3 coding sequence is TGCGCCAGCAGCTTAAATCCCGTGAACTATGGCTACACCTTC. Its translation is CASSLNPVNYGYTF. This chain links TRBV5-1 with TRBJ1-2; D call uncertain. The V gene lost 2 bases and the J gene lost 2 bases, with 10 bases spanning the gap. The length of the CDR3 is 14 residues. Germline V gene lookup returns CDR1 SGHRS and CDR2 YFSETQ.

The rearrangement joins TRBV4-1 to TRBJ2-5, with a possible D match to TRBD2 (6 bases). Germline V gene lookup returns CDR1 MGHRA and CDR2 YSYEKL. V lost 5 bases and J lost 2, with 9 bases in between. The CDR3 loop spans 13 amino acids. CDR3 amino acids: CASSAGRQETQYF. In nucleotides, the CDR3 is TGCGCCAGCAGCGCGGGACGTCAAGAGACCCAGTACTTC.

V and J are TRBV29-1 and TRBJ1-5; TRBD1 matches 8 bases. There are 12 residues in the CDR3. The trim removed 6 bases at V and 6 bases at J, leaving 4 bases unmatched. The germline CDR1 and CDR2 sequences are SQVTM and ANQGSEA. The CDR3 region is CSVGQGGQPQHF. CDR3 coding DNA: TGCAGCGTAGGACAGGGAGGTCAGCCCCAGCATTTT.

The chain has TRBV3-1 (or the pseudogene TRBV3-2) and TRBJ1-1; 7 bases match TRBD1. With V trimmed by 4 bases and J by 9 bases, 8 bases remained unmatched. CDR3 size: 13 residues. In germline, CDR1 is LGHDT, CDR2 YNNKEL (reference sequence). The CDR3 sequence: CASSPHRGSKAFF. For the CDR3, the DNA is TGTGCCAGCAGCCCTCACAGGGGTTCTAAAGCTTTCTTT.

This chain joins TRBV7-9 and TRBJ1-1; 7 nucleotides agree with TRBD1. Germline CDR1 is SEHNR and CDR2 is FQNEAQ (reference sequence). V gave up 5 bases and J gave up 0 bases; unmatched junction bases: 6. The CDR3 has 15 amino acids. CDR3 amino acids: CASSGHRGLNTEAFF. The CDR3 DNA sequence: TGTGCCAGCAGCGGACACAGGGGATTGAACACTGAAGCTTTCTTT. Full variable domain (missing parts from reference TRBV7-9 and TRBJ1-1): DTGVSQNPRHKITKRGQNVTFRCDPISEHNRLYWYRQTLGQGPEFLTYFQNEAQLEKSRLLSDRFSAERPKGSFSTLEIQRTEQGDSAMYLCASSGHRGLNTEAFFGQGTRLTVV.

V gene TRBV3-1 (or the pseudogene TRBV3-2) combines with J gene TRBJ1-1, with 7 positions matching TRBD1. The CDR3 is 16 residues long. Per germline, CDR1 LGHDT and CDR2 YNNKEL (reference sequence). The trim removed 0 bases at V and 5 bases at J, leaving 9 bases unmatched. The CDR3 here is CASSQEGRDSPTEAFF. For the CDR3, the DNA is TGTGCCAGCAGCCAAGAGGGTCGGGACAGCCCTACTGAAGCTTTCTTT.

The chain is built from TRBV6-5 and TRBJ1-2; TRBD1 is a possible D gene (5 bases). CDR1 MNHEY and CDR2 SVGAGI come from the germline V gene. This CDR3 spans 14 amino acids. Trimming took 6 bases from V and 6 from J, leaving 17 bases between them. CDR3 amino acids: CASRYDETAHGYTF. The CDR3 DNA reads TGTGCCAGCAGGTATGATGAGACAGCCCATGGCTACACCTTC.

CDR3 coding DNA: TGTGCCAGCGGACAGGGGAAAAACACAGATACGCAGTATTTT. It yields the protein CASGQGKNTDTQYF. This chain links TRBV6-5 with TRBJ2-3, with 9 bases matching TRBD1. Unmatched junction bases numbered 5, after V lost 8 bases and J lost 2 bases. CDR3 length equals 14 residues. The germline V gene encodes CDR1 MNHEY and CDR2 SVGAGI.

The rearrangement uses TRBV3-1 (or the pseudogene TRBV3-2) and TRBJ2-1; TRBD1 aligns across 8 bases. The CDR3 contains 16 residues. Germline V gene lookup returns CDR1 LGHDT and CDR2 YNNKEL (reference sequence). Trimming removed 4 bases from V and 6 bases from J; junction bases left unmatched: 11. DNA for the CDR3: TGTGCCAGCAGCCCCACATCGGACAGGGTACGCAATGAGCAGTTCTTC. This sequence encodes CASSPTSDRVRNEQFF.

This clone was counted once. This chain's CDR3 is CASSPRGALAGTRTDTQYF. The CDR3 bases are TGTGCCAGCTCACCCAGGGGGGCCCTAGCGGGAACCCGCACAGATACGCAGTATTTT. The chain has TRBV18 and TRBJ2-3; 9 bases agree with TRBD2. CDR3 length equals 19 residues. V lost 3 bases to trimming and J lost 1 base; unmatched junction nucleotides: 14. Germline V gene lookup returns CDR1 KGHSH and CDR2 LQKENI. Variable domain in full (rest from reference TRBV18 and TRBJ2-3): NAGVMQNPRHLVRRRGQEARLRCSPMKGHSHVYWYRQLPEEGLKFMVYLQKENIIDESGMPKERFSAEFPKEGPSILRIQQVVRGDSAAYFCASSPRGALAGTRTDTQYFGPGTRLTVL.

The chain couples TRBV4-1 to TRBJ2-5; D is ambiguous. The CDR3 consists of 18 residues. Germline CDR1 is MGHRA and CDR2 is YSYEKL. The germline V and J ends were trimmed by 1 base and 1 base, with 19 bases remaining between them. CDR3 DNA sequence: TGCGCCAGCAGCCAAGGTGCCACCTATAACCGAGTCCAAGAGACCCAGTACTTC. This sequence encodes CASSQGATYNRVQETQYF.

CDR3 protein: CASSLDSAYSNQPQHF. Written as DNA, the CDR3 is TGTGCCAGCAGCTTAGATTCAGCGTATAGCAATCAGCCCCAGCATTTT. V is TRBV11-2 and J is TRBJ1-5; D not certain. Trimming removed 0 bases at V and 0 bases at J, with 9 bases between. Germline values: CDR1 SGHAT, CDR2 FQNNGV. The CDR3 runs 16 residues.

The V gene is TRBV4-1, the J gene TRBJ2-4; a possible D gene is TRBD2 (5 bases). The V and J ends lost 5 bases and 0 bases respectively, with 14 bases between them. The CDR3 runs to 16 residues. In germline, CDR1 is MGHRA, CDR2 YSYEKL. CDR3 sequence: CASSYRGKLAKNIQYF. CDR3 nucleotide sequence: TGCGCCAGCAGCTATAGAGGGAAACTAGCCAAAAACATTCAGTACTTC.

The chain uses TRBV30 and TRBJ1-4, with 8 bases identical to TRBD1. CDR1 is GTSNPN, CDR2 SVGIG, per germline (reference sequence). J gave up 3 bases and V 4 bases, and 13 bases lay outside the gene matches. The CDR3 extends over 17 amino acids. DNA for the CDR3: TGTGCCTGGACACAGGGGGGAGGGTTTGTGGCTAATGAAAAACTGTTTTTT. Translating gives CAWTQGGGFVANEKLFF.

The rearrangement joins TRBV7-9 to TRBJ2-5; 11 positions agree with TRBD2. Looked up from germline, CDR1 is SEHNR and CDR2 is FQNEAQ (reference sequence). This CDR3 comprises 13 residues. The V segment lost 8 bases and the J segment 5 bases; nucleotides outside the gene matches: 4. The CDR3 sequence: CASGIAGGETQYF. The CDR3 bases are TGTGCCAGCGGAATAGCGGGGGGGGAGACCCAGTACTTC.

The rearrangement joins TRBV7-8 to TRBJ2-7; TRBD1 matches 8 bases. Germline assignment: CDR1 SGHVS and CDR2 FQNEAQ. Trimming removed 2 bases from V and 0 bases from J; junction bases left unmatched: 15. The CDR3 is 19 residues long. The CDR3 coding sequence is TGTGCCAGCAGCTTAAGGACTGTCAGGGGGCGCCGGAGCTCCTACGAGCAGTACTTC. Translating gives CASSLRTVRGRRSSYEQYF.

The chain is built from TRBV6-5 and TRBJ1-3, with D hard to call. CDR1 is MNHEY, CDR2 SVGAGI, per germline. This CDR3 has 12 residues. Between the trimmed V and J ends, which lost 8 bases and 1 base, there was a span of 6 bases. CDR3 protein: CASCRSGNTIYF. CDR3 DNA sequence: TGTGCCAGCTGTCGTTCTGGAAACACCATATATTTT.

V gene TRBV21-1 combines with J gene TRBJ2-7; TRBD1 is the table's D call and was not checked against the DNA. TRBV21-1 counts as a pseudogene. The CDR3 loop spans 18 amino acids. For the CDR3, the DNA is TGTGCCAGCAGATCTGACAGGGGGCGGACCGACTTAACCTACGAGCAGTACTTC. This encodes CASRSDRGRTDLTYEQYF.

The genes are TRBV6-5 and TRBJ1-3, with unresolved D. The ends were cut back, 10 bases at V and 3 bases at J, with 10 bases in the middle. The length of the CDR3 is 12 residues. Germline V gene lookup returns CDR1 MNHEY and CDR2 SVGAGI. The CDR3 DNA reads as TGTGCCACGTGGCCCCGTGGAAACACCATATATTTT. It is translated as CATWPRGNTIYF.

V is TRBV18 and J is TRBJ2-7; D may be TRBD1 (6 bases). The V gene's germline CDR1 is KGHSH and CDR2 LQKENI. The CDR3 covers 15 residues. V lost 0 bases and J lost 2, with 11 bases in between. In nucleotides, the CDR3 is TGTGCCAGCTCACCACCGGGCAGGGGAGCCTACGAGCAGTACTTC. This encodes CASSPPGRGAYEQYF.

The genes are TRBV7-9 and TRBJ2-2; tentatively, D is TRBD2 (7 bases). The CDR3 is 17 residues long. Deletions cut 3 bases from V and 3 bases from J, with 17 bases between. Germline V gene sequence: CDR1 SEHNR, CDR2 FQNEAQ (reference sequence). CDR3 protein: CASSFPERGGDTGELFF. The CDR3 DNA reads TGTGCCAGCAGCTTCCCCGAGAGGGGGGGGGACACCGGGGAGCTGTTTTTT.

This chain joins TRBV10-3 and TRBJ2-7, with D tentatively TRBD1 (6 bases). CDR3 length equals 14 residues. Trimming stripped 8 bases from V and 5 bases from J, with 19 bases between. Germline V gene sequence: CDR1 ENHRY, CDR2 SYGVKD. The CDR3 is CAIAGQTLLDEQYF. As DNA, the CDR3 is TGTGCCATCGCCGGACAGACCCTCTTGGACGAGCAGTACTTC.